What follows are 31 T cell receptor beta chains derived from one specimen sequenced in a study of Ad26.COV2.S vaccination and SARS-CoV-2 variants. This table comes from immunoSEQ multiplex PCR, and its TCRdb copy is limited to in-frame clones, with some not included. The sample lists approximately 300,000 clones; around four fifths were seen once. This sample's treatment: roughly 19 received Ad26.COV2.S at low or high dose, single or two shots; roughly 5 received placebo; per-sample allocation not given. At day 63 after the first vaccine or placebo injection, samples were drawn. The sample here was peripheral blood, taken in a trial of Ad26.COV2.S vaccine versus placebo. These receptors originate from a person between 18 and 59 years old who received the Ad26.COV2.S COVID-19 vaccine or a placebo.

The chain joins TRBV6-5 to TRBJ2-7, with D uncertain. V was shortened by 4 bases and J by 3 bases, with 16 bases between the two germline ends. This CDR3 comprises 15 residues. Germline V gene lookup returns CDR1 MNHEY and CDR2 SVGAGI. The CDR3 region has the DNA TGTGCCAGCAGTTCGATCGGTTCGGGCGGCTACGAGCAGTACTTC. It codes for CASSSIGSGGYEQYF.

The rearrangement joins TRBV7-9 to TRBJ1-3; D might be TRBD1 (6 bases). The CDR3 has 15 residues. Germline V gene data show CDR1 as SEHNR and CDR2 as FQNEAQ (reference sequence). V lost 4 bases and J lost 2, with 12 bases in between. This chain's CDR3 is CASSSNYRAGNTIYF. CDR3 sequence (DNA): TGTGCCAGCAGCTCAAATTACAGGGCTGGAAACACCATATATTTT.

In this sample, this clone turned up once. The chain carries TRBV4-1 and TRBJ1-4, with D perhaps matching TRBD1 (6 bases). This CDR3 contains 15 residues. Germline V gives CDR1 MGHRA, CDR2 YSYEKL. V shed 6 bases and J shed 0 bases, with 11 bases lying between them. The CDR3 spells CASRFTGSTNEKLFF. The CDR3 nucleotides are TGCGCCAGCAGATTCACAGGGTCAACTAATGAAAAACTGTTTTTT.

This clone came up once. V and J are TRBV3-1 (or the pseudogene TRBV3-2) and TRBJ2-7, with D hard to call. Deletions cut 5 bases from V and 4 bases from J, with 6 bases between. The germline V gene has CDR1 LGHDT and CDR2 YNNKEL (reference sequence). This CDR3 spans 11 amino acids. The CDR3 spells CASSSRYEQYF. CDR3 in DNA: TGTGCCAGCAGCTCGCGTTACGAGCAGTACTTC.

Only one count was recorded for this clone. The rearrangement joins TRBV5-1 to TRBJ2-7; D gene uncertain. The length of the CDR3 is 11 residues. The germline gives CDR1 SGHRS, CDR2 YFSETQ. V was trimmed by 0 bases and J by 7 bases, leaving 5 bases between them. The CDR3 nucleotides read TGCGCCAGCAGCTTGGAAGGGGAGCAGTACTTC. Translating gives CASSLEGEQYF.

Of note for this clone: A junction boundary mismatches the germline segment, possibly from a read error. The rearrangement links TRBV7-7 to TRBJ2-2; 9 bases agree with TRBD1. Germline CDR1 is SSHAT and CDR2 is FNYEAQ (reference sequence). CDR3 size: 15 residues. Here the CDR3 DNA reads TGTGCTAGCAGCCCAGGGACAGGGTACACCGGGGAGCTGTTTTTT. Translation gives CASSPGTGYTGELFF.

This chain uses TRBV5-4 with TRBJ2-2, with D possibly TRBD1 on 6 matching bases. Germline V lookup: CDR1 SGHNT, CDR2 YYREEE (reference sequence). V was shortened by 4 bases and J by 6 bases, with 10 bases between the two germline ends. The CDR3 runs to 13 residues. This CDR3 reads CASSRTGPGELFF. As DNA, the CDR3 is TGTGCCAGCAGCCGTACAGGGCCCGGGGAGCTGTTTTTT.

This clone was counted between two and nine times. J is TRBJ1-6 and V is TRBV23-1, with TRBD1 identical over 7 bases. TRBV23-1 is reported as an ORF; its role is uncertain. The CDR3 is 19 residues long. V was pared by 0 bases and J by 0 bases, with 8 bases of the junction left unmatched. The CDR3 nucleotides read TGCGCCAGCAGTCAATCGAACAGGGGTTTTAGCTCCTATAATTCACCCCTCCACTTT. Protein: CASSQSNRGFSSYNSPLHF.

The gene calls are TRBV7-3 and TRBJ2-3; tentative D call: TRBD2 (5 bases). Trimming took off 2 bases at V and 2 bases at J, with 11 bases between the two ends. CDR3 length equals 15 residues. Germline lookup yields CDR1 SGHTA and CDR2 FQGTGA. The CDR3 reads CASSLSSGITDTQYF. The CDR3 DNA reads TGTGCCAGCAGCTTATCCTCGGGGATCACAGATACGCAGTATTTT.

This clone was observed once. This chain joins TRBV7-9 and TRBJ2-5, with D possibly being TRBD1 (6 bases). The germline gives CDR1 SEHNR, CDR2 FQNEAQ (reference sequence). The V end was cut by 5 bases, the J end by 4 bases, with 14 bases between. This CDR3 region has 14 residues. The DNA of the CDR3 is TGTGCCAGCAGCCGACACAGGGACCGAGAGACCCAGTACTTC. This translates into CASSRHRDRETQYF.

The CDR3 here is CAWSYQGDQPQHF. Here the CDR3 DNA reads TGTGCCTGGAGTTACCAGGGAGATCAGCCCCAGCATTTT. The V and J genes are TRBV30 and TRBJ1-5; weak D call: TRBD1 (5 bases). Germline lookup yields CDR1 GTSNPN and CDR2 SVGIG (reference sequence). V lost 2 bases and J lost 5, with 10 bases in between. CDR3 length: 13 residues. The whole variable domain, remainder taken from reference TRBV30 and TRBJ1-5, is SQTIHQWPATLVQPVGSPLSLECTVEGTSNPNLYWYRQAAGRGLQLLFYSVGIGQISSEVPQNLSASRPQDRQFILSSKKLLLSDSGFYLCAWSYQGDQPQHFGDGTRLSIL.

J is TRBJ2-7 and V is TRBV6-5, with D uncertain. The ends were cut back, 5 bases at V and 5 bases at J, with 10 bases in the middle. Germline assignment: CDR1 MNHEY and CDR2 SVGAGI. This CDR3 comprises 12 residues. This CDR3 is CASSPGFHEQYF. The DNA for the CDR3 is TGTGCCAGCAGTCCTGGCTTCCACGAGCAGTACTTC.

This clone was recorded a few times. The CDR3 loop reads CASSWQGHPIEQFF. The DNA for the CDR3 is TGTGCCAGCAGCTGGCAGGGGCATCCCATTGAGCAGTTCTTC. J is TRBJ2-1 and V is TRBV7-9; tentatively, D is TRBD1 (6 bases). Looked up from germline, CDR1 is SEHNR and CDR2 is FQNEAQ (reference sequence). The CDR3 runs 14 residues. The V and J ends lost 4 bases and 9 bases respectively, with 16 bases between them.

This clone was seen more than once but under ten times. In DNA, the CDR3 is TGTGCCAGCAGTGGGGACAGGGCGGTTCACATGAACACTGAAGCTTTCTTT. It is translated as CASSGDRAVHMNTEAFF. The genes are TRBV2 and TRBJ1-1, with 9 positions matching TRBD1. Germline CDR1 SNHLY, CDR2 FYNNEI. V gave up 4 bases and J gave up 0 bases; unmatched junction bases: 9. The CDR3 totals 17 residues.

The chain has TRBV7-2 and TRBJ2-5; 9 positions match TRBD2. J gave up 4 bases and V 1 base, and 4 bases lay outside the gene matches. Germline V gene sequence: CDR1 SGHTA, CDR2 FQGNSA. The CDR3 consists of 15 residues. CDR3 in amino acids: CASSLGGSGGETQYF. CDR3 nucleotides: TGTGCCAGCAGCTTAGGAGGTAGCGGGGGAGAGACCCAGTACTTC. Combining the CDR3 with reference TRBV7-2 and TRBJ2-5 gives the whole variable domain GAGVSQSPSNKVTEKGKDVELRCDPISGHTALYWYRQSLGQGLEFLIYFQGNSAPDKSGLPSDRFSAERTGGSVSTLTIQRTQQEDSAVYLCASSLGGSGGETQYFGPGTRLLVL.

This rearrangement joins TRBV19 to TRBJ1-4; the D is unclear. This CDR3 contains 13 residues. Germline CDR1 is LNHDA and CDR2 is SQIVND (reference sequence). V lost 7 bases and J 8 bases, leaving 14 bases between the germline ends. The CDR3 reads CASKWGGSEKLFF. Written as DNA, the CDR3 is TGTGCCAGTAAGTGGGGTGGCTCCGAAAAACTGTTTTTT.

About this clone itself: At the DNA level, this CDR3 is encoded by other sequences in the same sample as well. The genes are TRBV27 and TRBJ2-2; 7 bases match TRBD1. The CDR3 loop spans 15 amino acids. CDR1 and CDR2 (germline): MNHEY, SMNVEV (reference sequence). V shed 5 bases, J shed 2 bases, and the junction held 5 bases outside the gene matches. CDR3 in DNA: TGTGCCAGCAGTCTCCGACAGGGCAACACCGGGGAGCTGTTTTTT. It codes for CASSLRQGNTGELFF.

The V gene is TRBV5-4, the J gene TRBJ1-1, with TRBD1 as a possible D gene (6 bases). The CDR3 consists of 15 residues. From germline, CDR1 is SGHNT and CDR2 YYREEE (reference sequence). Trimming removed 4 bases from V and 5 bases from J, with 18 bases in between. CDR3 sequence reads: CASSPRGGAKTEAFF. The DNA of the CDR3 is TGTGCCAGCAGCCCCCGGGGGGGGGCTAAGACTGAAGCTTTCTTT.

The gene calls are TRBV19 and TRBJ1-2, with a possible D match to TRBD1 (5 bases). Trimming took off 5 bases at V and 6 bases at J, with 16 bases between the two ends. Germline CDR1 is LNHDA and CDR2 is SQIVND (reference sequence). The CDR3 has 14 residues. CDR3 sequence: CASSPPGLRDGYTF. The CDR3 region has the DNA TGTGCCAGTAGTCCTCCCGGGCTCAGGGATGGCTACACCTTC.

The chain couples TRBV9 to TRBJ2-5; perhaps TRBD2 as D (6 bases). CDR3 size: 15 residues. Trimming pared 1 base from V and 4 bases from J, leaving 14 bases between. Germline assignment: CDR1 SGDLS and CDR2 YYNGEE. DNA of the CDR3: TGTGCCAGCAGCGTATTTGGCGGGGCACGAGAGACCCAGTACTTC. This sequence encodes CASSVFGGARETQYF.

The rearrangement links TRBV6-5 to TRBJ1-1; 7 nucleotides agree with TRBD1. V gave up 6 bases and J gave up 4 bases; unmatched junction bases: 11. The length of the CDR3 is 15 residues. Germline V CDR1 and CDR2: MNHEY, SVGAGI. The chain's CDR3 is CASRPPGTVGTEAFF. As DNA, the CDR3 is TGTGCCAGCAGACCCCCCGGGACAGTGGGCACTGAAGCTTTCTTT.

This clone was found a few times. The V and J genes are TRBV5-1 and TRBJ1-3; D gene ambiguous. The CDR3 is 14 amino acids. V lost 5 bases and J 0 bases, leaving 9 bases between the germline ends. Germline V CDR1 and CDR2: SGHRS, YFSETQ. CDR3 in DNA: TGCGCCAGCAGAGTCGGGGACTCTGGAAACACCATATATTTT. It is translated as CASRVGDSGNTIYF.

V and J are TRBV3-1 (or the pseudogene TRBV3-2) and TRBJ2-7; no reliable D call. The CDR3 loop spans 13 amino acids. The V end lost 3 bases, the J end lost 4 bases, and 10 bases lay between the germline ends. Germline loops: CDR1 LGHDT, CDR2 YNNKEL (reference sequence). The CDR3: CASSQAAFYEQYF. The CDR3 region has the DNA TGTGCCAGCAGCCAGGCGGCATTTTACGAGCAGTACTTC.

The genes are TRBV5-1 and TRBJ2-7, with TRBD2 identical over 9 bases. The V gene end was trimmed by 0 bases and the J gene end by 4 bases; junction bases not matched to a gene: 8. The germline gives CDR1 SGHRS, CDR2 YFSETQ. The CDR3 totals 16 residues. For the CDR3, the DNA is TGCGCCAGCAGCTTGGCCTATTCTAGCGGGGTATACGAGCAGTACTTC. It is translated as CASSLAYSSGVYEQYF.

The rearrangement joins TRBV6-4 to TRBJ2-1, with TRBD2 matching over 13 bases. V shed 3 bases and J 7 bases; nucleotides not matched to a gene: 3. The CDR3 covers 15 residues. In germline, CDR1 is MRHNA, CDR2 SNTAGT. The CDR3 loop reads CASSEELAGGNEQFF. Written as DNA, the CDR3 is TGTGCCAGCAGTGAAGAACTAGCGGGGGGGAATGAGCAGTTCTTC.

Comment on this clone: This specimen includes other DNA sequences encoding the same CDR3. The chain links TRBV9 to TRBJ2-3; 8 bases map to TRBD2. V was pared by 0 bases and J by 6 bases, with 6 bases of the junction left unmatched. This CDR3 contains 15 residues. Germline CDR1 SGDLS, CDR2 YYNGEE. CDR3 loop: CASSVGSGGLDTQYF. In DNA, the CDR3 is TGTGCCAGCAGCGTAGGGAGCGGGGGCCTTGATACGCAGTATTTT.

V is TRBV6-1 and J is TRBJ1-4; D ambiguous. Germline lookup yields CDR1 MNHNS and CDR2 SASEGT. Trimming took off 3 bases at V and 7 bases at J, with 12 bases between the two ends. CDR3 length: 14 amino acids. The CDR3 here is CASSEWGLGEKLFF. As DNA, the CDR3 is TGTGCCAGCAGTGAGTGGGGATTGGGTGAAAAACTGTTTTTT.

V gene TRBV18 combines with J gene TRBJ2-2; D is undetermined. Trimming pared 2 bases from V and 4 bases from J, leaving 5 bases between. Germline V gene lookup returns CDR1 KGHSH and CDR2 LQKENI. The length of the CDR3 is 13 residues. The CDR3 spells CASSPRSTGELFF. CDR3 coding DNA: TGTGCCAGCTCACCAAGATCCACCGGGGAGCTGTTTTTT. The full variable domain, its missing parts supplied by reference TRBV18 and TRBJ2-2, is NAGVMQNPRHLVRRRGQEARLRCSPMKGHSHVYWYRQLPEEGLKFMVYLQKENIIDESGMPKERFSAEFPKEGPSILRIQQVVRGDSAAYFCASSPRSTGELFFGEGSRLTVL.

This chain links TRBV19 with TRBJ1-2; 9 bases align to TRBD1. This CDR3 is 13 amino acids long. In germline, CDR1 is LNHDA, CDR2 SQIVND (reference sequence). V gave up 5 bases and J gave up 6 bases; unmatched junction bases: 4. The CDR3 is CASSGQGPDGYTF. CDR3 nucleotides: TGTGCCAGTAGTGGACAGGGGCCGGATGGCTACACCTTC. The whole variable domain, filled in from reference TRBV19 and TRBJ1-2, reads DGGITQSPKYLFRKEGQNVTLSCEQNLNHDAMYWYRQDPGQGLRLIYYSQIVNDFQKGDIAEGYSVSREKKESFPLTVTSAQKNPTAFYLCASSGQGPDGYTFGSGTRLTVV.

The chain employs TRBV11-3 and TRBJ2-5; D gene ambiguous. The V end was cut by 0 bases, the J end by 7 bases, with 12 bases between. Germline V lookup: CDR1 SGHNT, CDR2 YENEEA. The CDR3 loop spans 14 amino acids. In DNA form, the CDR3 reads TGTGCCAGCAGCTTAGACCCCAACAGAGGGACCCAGTACTTC. Translating gives CASSLDPNRGTQYF. Full variable domain (remainder filled in from reference TRBV11-3 and TRBJ2-5): EAGVVQSPRYKIIEKKQPVAFWCNPISGHNTLYWYLQNLGQGPELLIRYENEEAVDDSQLPKDRFSAERLKGVDSTLKIQPAELGDSAVYLCASSLDPNRGTQYFGPGTRLLVL.

V usage is TRBV7-3 and J usage is TRBJ2-3; TRBD1 agrees at 9 bases. Trimming cost V 4 bases and J 3 bases; bases outside gene matches: 8. Germline CDR1 reads SGHTA; CDR2 reads FQGTGA. The CDR3 is 16 amino acids. The CDR3 region has the DNA TGTGCCAGCAGCTCCGGGACAGGGTTTGGGACAGATACGCAGTATTTT. Translating gives CASSSGTGFGTDTQYF. Full variable domain (missing parts from reference TRBV7-3 and TRBJ2-3): GAGVSQTPSNKVTEKGKYVELRCDPISGHTALYWYRQSLGQGPEFLIYFQGTGAADDSGLPNDRFFAVRPEGSVSTLKIQRTERGDSAVYLCASSSGTGFGTDTQYFGPGTRLTVL.